This T cell receptor beta chain was identified in a study of blood T cell repertoires in COVID-19. Study overall: Samples of COVID-19 (acute and convalescent) were obtained from the United States, Italy and Spain. The analysed material was cDNA or gDNA that came from T cells, B-cell-depleted T cells, or PBMCs.

In the authors' workflow: Counts of nucleated cells, estimated from reference gene primer amplification, were obtained. Profiling relied on immunoSEQ multiplex PCR, and the TCRdb table lists in-frame clones only, not all of them. Clone size and the V and J calls come from that table; the DNA yielded D and trimming. The sample shows over 30,000 clones, 90% of them seen only once. CDR1 is MDHEN and CDR2 is SYDVKM in the germline V gene. The CDR3 covers 17 residues. V was trimmed by 2 bases and J by 6 bases, leaving 22 bases between them. This chain links TRBV28 with TRBJ1-2; a weak D match, TRBD1 (6 bases). Sequencing input: peripheral blood. The sequence was collected from a man aged 70-80 years with active or convalescent COVID-19. CDR3 residues: CASSLPGTTAFKDGYTF. CDR3 DNA sequence: TGTGCCAGCAGTTTACCCGGGACAACCGCCTTTAAGGATGGCTACACCTTC.